Here is one T cell receptor beta chain with its context. Antigen unknown. Losses at the gene ends were 5 bases for V and 5 bases for J; bases not matched to a gene: 11. The germline CDR1 and CDR2 sequences are LNHDA and SQIVND (reference sequence). This CDR3 has 17 amino acids. These data belong to a study of T cells after yellow fever vaccination. Study-level findings and limits: Just a small share of clonotypes turned up in the CD4 compartment as well as the CD8 compartment.

The TCR cDNA carried a universal primer site and UMIs from 5'RACE template switching. TCRdb analysed the 5' RACE reads with MiXCR anew, one entry per CDR3 protein. This table holds 550,000 to 750,000 distinct CDR3 sequences, 13% found once. The chain links TRBV19 to TRBJ2-7, with 14 bases lining up with TRBD2. The clonotype comes from a man aged 25-40 years who received the YFV17D yellow fever vaccine. The sequenced sample was PBMCs, obtained on the day of the yellow fever booster vaccination. Written as DNA, the CDR3 is TGTGCCAGTAGTGCCGCCGGGACTAGCGGGAGTATAAACGAGCAGTACTTC. Protein: CASSAAGTSGSINEQYF.